Listed below are T cell receptor beta chains from one sample, sequenced in a study of T cells in Graves' hyperthyroidism and ophthalmopathy. TCRdb reanalysed the multiplex PCR reads using MiXCR and keeps one entry per CDR3 protein. The data contain more than 550,000 distinct CDR3 sequences, over 40% of them singletons. Specimen: peripheral blood or thyroid tissue (not recorded which). The receptor set was obtained from an adult man with Graves' disease, either hyperthyroidism or ophthalmopathy (not recorded which). CDR3s include the opening cysteine and the closing phenylalanine or tryptophan. D genes are given only for firm matches. A row's size may be missing; if present it is once, few, many or a size class.

v_call	cdr3_length	d_call	j_call	clone_size	cdr3_aa	cdr3_nt
TRBV2	15	TRBD1	TRBJ1-1	few	CASSESGQGYTEAFF	TGTGCCAGCAGTGAAAGCGGACAGGGGTACACTGAAGCTTTCTTT
TRBV7-6	14	NA	TRBJ2-5	many	CASSLGEYQETQYF	TGTGCTAGCAGCTTAGGGGAGTACCAAGAGACCCAGTACTTC
TRBV2	17	TRBD1	TRBJ1-6	NA	CASVRTGGGSGNSPLHF	TGTGCCAGCGTACGAACAGGGGGCGGGTCTGGGAATTCACCCCTCCACTTT
TRBV7-9	16	TRBD1	TRBJ2-5	few	CASSFRDRGFQETQYF	TGTGCCAGCAGCTTCCGGGACAGGGGTTTCCAAGAGACCCAGTACTTC
TRBV7-2	19	TRBD1	TRBJ1-3	few	CASSQPRGTGRFSGNTIYF	TGTGCCAGCAGCCAACCCCGCGGGACAGGGAGATTCTCTGGAAACACCATATATTTT
TRBV12-3/TRBV12-4	13	TRBD1	TRBJ2-5	once	CASRVTGMETQYF	TGTGCCAGCAGGGTGACAGGGATGGAGACCCAGTACTTC
TRBV29-1	9	NA	TRBJ1-1	once	CSVPGEAFF	TGCAGCGTTCCAGGCGAAGCTTTCTTT
TRBV7-9	15	TRBD1	TRBJ2-5	few	CASSATGQGQETQYF	TGTGCCAGCAGCGCGACAGGACAGGGCCAAGAGACCCAGTACTTC
TRBV10-2	15	NA	TRBJ1-5	NA	CASSPTADSNQPRHF	TGCGCCAGCAGCCCGACAGCCGATAGCAATCAGCCCCGGCATTTT
TRBV5-1	16	TRBD2	TRBJ2-5	NA	CASSLASAGGGETQYF	TGCGCCAGCAGCTTGGCCTCGGCCGGGGGGGGAGAGACCCAGTACTTC
TRBV11-2	15	TRBD1	TRBJ2-3	NA	CASSAQGRVTDTQYF	TGTGCCAGCAGCGCACAGGGGCGGGTCACAGATACGCAGTATTTT
TRBV7-7	14	NA	TRBJ1-2	few	CASRQSGTRFGYTF	TGTGCCAGCAGGCAATCCGGGACAAGATTTGGCTACACCTTC
TRBV5-6	13	NA	TRBJ1-2	NA	CARRPAGGDGYTF	TGTGCTAGACGGCCGGCCGGGGGTGATGGCTACACCTTC
TRBV7-9	15	TRBD1	TRBJ1-1	NA	CASNPTGGLNTEAFF	TGTGCCAGCAACCCGACAGGGGGACTGAACACTGAAGCTTTCTTT
TRBV19	13	TRBD2	TRBJ2-5	few	CASSGGMGETQYF	TGTGCCAGTAGCGGGGGGATGGGCGAGACCCAGTACTTC
TRBV15	17	NA	TRBJ2-6	NA	CATSREGRGPGANVLTF	TGTGCCACCAGCAGAGAGGGCAGGGGACCTGGGGCCAACGTCCTGACTTTC
TRBV29-1	15	TRBD1	TRBJ2-7	many	CSVEVSDRAGYEQYF	TGCAGCGTTGAAGTGTCCGACAGGGCGGGTTACGAGCAGTACTTC
TRBV7-2	14	NA	TRBJ2-2	few	CASSTWEHTGELFF	TGTGCCAGCAGCACGTGGGAACACACCGGGGAGCTGTTTTTT
TRBV7-9	15	TRBD1	TRBJ1-1	few	CASSLDEGATTEAFF	TGTGCCAGCAGCTTAGATGAGGGGGCGACCACTGAAGCTTTCTTT
TRBV9	16	NA	TRBJ2-2	NA	CASSVFTGLGTGELFF	TGTGCCAGCAGCGTATTTACAGGGTTAGGAACCGGGGAGCTGTTTTTT
TRBV12-3/TRBV12-4	14	NA	TRBJ1-6	few	CASSPETGVSPLHF	TGTGCCAGCAGTCCGGAGACAGGTGTTTCACCCCTCCACTTT
TRBV29-1	11	NA	TRBJ1-1	NA	CSEVGNTEAFF	TGCAGTGAAGTCGGTAACACTGAAGCTTTCTTT
TRBV10-3	15	TRBD1	TRBJ1-5	NA	CASNEVQGRNQPQHF	TGTGCCAGCAACGAGGTACAGGGGAGAAATCAGCCCCAGCATTTT
TRBV2	14	TRBD1	TRBJ2-5	NA	CASSLGQFQETHYF	TGTGCCAGCAGTCTGGGACAGTTCCAAGAGACCCACTACTTC
TRBV20-1	16	TRBD2	TRBJ2-7	NA	CSARDYTSGGVDEQYF	TGCAGTGCTAGAGATTATACTAGCGGGGGGGTGGATGAGCAGTACTTC
TRBV7-8	16	TRBD2	TRBJ2-5	few	CASSPGVAGTGETQYF	TGTGCCAGCAGCCCCGGGGTAGCGGGAACGGGGGAGACCCAGTACTTC
TRBV7-6	15	TRBD1	TRBJ1-4	NA	CASSLGQGAVEKLFF	TGTGCCAGCAGCTTAGGACAGGGGGCGGTTGAAAAACTGTTTTTT
TRBV12-3/TRBV12-4	13	NA	TRBJ2-7	NA	CASSRDREGEQYF	TGTGCCAGCAGTCGCGACAGGGAGGGCGAGCAGTACTTC
TRBV6-5	15	NA	TRBJ2-7	few	CASSYGGSGAYEQYF	TGTGCCAGCAGTTACGGGGGCAGCGGGGCCTACGAGCAGTACTTC
TRBV5-1	15	NA	TRBJ1-1	NA	CASSPRQPRDTEAFF	TGCGCCAGCAGCCCCCGACAGCCCAGGGACACTGAAGCTTTCTTT
TRBV20-1	14	NA	TRBJ1-5	NA	CSARDGLGNQPQHF	TGCAGTGCTAGAGACGGACTCGGGAATCAGCCCCAGCATTTT
TRBV29-1	9	TRBD1	TRBJ1-2	once	CSAGQGYTF	TGCAGCGCGGGACAGGGCTACACCTTC
TRBV29-1	17	NA	TRBJ1-1	NA	CSVEDQWTAYMNTEAFF	TGCAGCGTTGAAGACCAATGGACAGCCTACATGAACACTGAAGCTTTCTTT
TRBV7-9	17	NA	TRBJ1-4	few	CASSRQHYGTKDEKLFF	TGTGCCAGCAGTCGACAACACTACGGGACCAAGGATGAAAAACTGTTTTTT
TRBV29-1	13	NA	TRBJ1-3	many	CSVEEYTGNTIYF	TGCAGCGTTGAAGAGTACACTGGAAACACCATATATTTT
TRBV29-1	15	NA	TRBJ1-3	NA	CSVEPAGARGNTIYF	TGCAGCGTTGAACCCGCAGGGGCAAGGGGAAACACCATATATTTT
TRBV25-1	16	NA	TRBJ1-1	NA	CASSALVWGGNTEAFF	TGTGCCAGCAGTGCCCTGGTATGGGGTGGGAACACTGAAGCTTTCTTT
TRBV19	17	NA	TRBJ2-2	few	CASSIATSRLDTGELFF	TGTGCCAGTAGTATAGCGACATCTCGGTTGGACACCGGGGAGCTGTTTTTT
TRBV20-1	11	NA	TRBJ1-4	NA	CSARKSEKLFF	TGCAGTGCTAGGAAATCTGAAAAACTGTTTTTT
TRBV7-2	16	TRBD1	TRBJ1-6	many	CASSLDPGGAGSPLHF	TGTGCCAGCAGCTTAGATCCAGGGGGCGCCGGTTCACCCCTCCACTTT
TRBV9	14	NA	TRBJ2-7	NA	CASSVEGTGYEQYF	TGTGCCAGCAGCGTAGAAGGGACTGGTTACGAGCAGTACTTC
TRBV14	12	NA	TRBJ1-1	many	CASSQVPTEAFF	TGTGCCAGCAGCCAAGTTCCCACTGAAGCTTTCTTT
TRBV9	14	NA	TRBJ1-6	many	CASSADIGNSPLHF	TGTGCCAGCAGCGCGGACATTGGTAATTCACCCCTCCACTTT
TRBV12-3/TRBV12-4	12	NA	TRBJ1-1	NA	CASSITGSEAFF	TGTGCCAGCAGCATCACAGGGTCTGAAGCTTTCTTT
TRBV10-3	11	NA	TRBJ1-3	NA	CAIETPNTIYF	TGTGCCATCGAGACACCTAACACCATATATTTT
TRBV19	16	TRBD2	TRBJ2-2	NA	CASSRRGLENTGELFF	TGTGCCAGTAGTAGGAGGGGACTAGAGAACACCGGGGAGCTGTTTTTT
TRBV19	15	TRBD1	TRBJ1-5	many	CASSPTDRGNQPQHF	TGTGCCAGTAGTCCCACGGACAGGGGCAATCAGCCCCAGCATTTT
TRBV5-1	14	NA	TRBJ2-7	few	CASSPPERSYEQYF	TGCGCCAGCAGCCCTCCGGAGAGATCCTACGAGCAGTACTTC
TRBV7-2	16	TRBD1	TRBJ1-1	many	CASSLAGGTMNTEAFF	TGTGCCAGCAGCTTAGCAGGGGGCACCATGAACACTGAAGCTTTCTTT
TRBV9	20	TRBD2	TRBJ2-5	NA	CASSAYPGLAGGPVAETQYF	TGTGCCAGCAGCGCGTACCCGGGACTAGCGGGAGGGCCCGTAGCAGAGACCCAGTACTTC
TRBV11-3	16	TRBD1	TRBJ1-3	NA	CASSPDGDSSGNTIYF	TGTGCCAGCAGCCCAGACGGGGACAGCTCTGGAAACACCATATATTTT
TRBV6-6	15	NA	TRBJ1-2	few	CASSYVQGGLDGYTF	TGTGCCAGCAGCTACGTCCAAGGGGGTCTAGATGGCTACACCTTC
TRBV15	18	TRBD1	TRBJ2-6	once	CATSRDRGFVAGANVLTF	TGTGCCACCAGCAGGGACAGGGGATTTGTCGCTGGGGCCAACGTCCTGACTTTC
TRBV2	18	TRBD1	TRBJ1-6	NA	CASSERQGDSSYNSPLHF	TGTGCCAGCAGTGAGCGACAGGGTGATAGCTCCTATAATTCACCCCTCCACTTT
TRBV24-1	11	TRBD1	TRBJ1-2	NA	CARQGIYGYTF	TGTGCTAGACAGGGCATCTATGGCTACACCTTC